These 21 T cell receptor beta chains were sequenced from one sample in a study of radiation and T cells in renal cell carcinoma. Documented time point: baseline pretreatment blood. Noted treatment: 15 Gy SBRT to primary tumor, nephrectomy 4 weeks later. Method: immunoSEQ multiplex PCR; TCRdb's copy keeps in-frame clones and lacks some. The sample lists 100,000 to 150,000 clones, about four fifths occurring once. The specimen comprised blood, sampled from a patient whose treatment included radiotherapy and nephrectomy. These receptors all stem from a woman aged 60 to 75 with renal cell carcinoma.

This clone has a single count. The V call is TRBV10-1, the J call TRBJ1-5; D gene unclear. The CDR3 spans 17 residues. Trimming took 3 bases from V and 0 from J, leaving 15 bases between them. Germline V CDR1 and CDR2: WNHNN, SYGVQD (reference sequence). The CDR3: CASSETCTEYSNQPQHF. DNA of the CDR3: TGCGCCAGCAGTGAAACCTGCACTGAATATAGCAATCAGCCCCAGCATTTT.

This chain links TRBV28 with TRBJ1-2; 9 bases are shared with TRBD1. CDR3 length equals 15 residues. Per the germline V gene, CDR1 is MDHEN and CDR2 is SYDVKM. Losses at the gene ends were 6 bases for V and 4 bases for J; bases not matched to a gene: 9. CDR3 sequence reads: CASSSTGGFSYGYTF. The CDR3 DNA follows: TGTGCCAGCAGCTCCACAGGGGGCTTTAGCTATGGCTACACCTTC.

V usage is TRBV15 and J usage is TRBJ2-7; TRBD2 agrees at 7 bases. V shed 3 bases and J 12 bases; nucleotides not matched to a gene: 11. The length of the CDR3 is 13 residues. Germline assignment: CDR1 LNHNV and CDR2 YYDKDF (reference sequence). The CDR3 DNA reads TGTGCCACCAGCAGGGGGGGGGAGTGGGTCTCGTACTTC. It translates to CATSRGGEWVSYF.

The chain has TRBV18 and TRBJ1-6; D gene unclear. CDR3 length: 15 residues. CDR1 and CDR2 (germline): KGHSH, LQKENI. V was shortened by 11 bases and J by 7 bases, with 21 bases between the two germline ends. CDR3 in amino acids: CASTESFLSNSPLHF. For the CDR3, the DNA is TGTGCCTCGACTGAATCATTCCTTTCAAATTCACCCCTCCACTTT.

The chain uses TRBV5-8 and TRBJ1-5; tentative D call: TRBD1 (5 bases). Germline CDR1 is SGHTS and CDR2 is YDEGEE. V was trimmed by 0 bases and J by 1 base, leaving 8 bases between them. There are 15 residues in the CDR3. CDR3: CASSLVRDSNQPQHF. In nucleotides, the CDR3 is TGTGCCAGCAGCTTGGTTAGGGACAGCAATCAGCCCCAGCATTTT.

The chain combines TRBV9 with TRBJ2-7, with a tentative D call TRBD1 (6 bases). Trimming removed 3 bases at V and 5 bases at J, with 15 bases between. In germline, CDR1 is SGDLS, CDR2 YYNGEE. There are 14 residues in the CDR3. The CDR3 DNA reads TGTGCCAGCAGCGCGCAGGGGATAGGCCACGAGCAGTACTTC. Translated: CASSAQGIGHEQYF.

This chain uses TRBV19 with TRBJ2-3, with D tentatively TRBD1 (6 bases). V was shortened by 3 bases and J by 2 bases, with 12 bases between the two germline ends. The germline CDR1 and CDR2 sequences are LNHDA and SQIVND (reference sequence). This CDR3 has 15 amino acids. CDR3 DNA sequence: TGTGCCAGTAGTATCATTCAGGGGCACACAGATACGCAGTATTTT. It codes for CASSIIQGHTDTQYF.

The J gene is TRBJ2-1, the V gene TRBV5-6; 8 bases map to TRBD2. CDR3 length: 14 amino acids. CDR1 is SGHDT and CDR2 is YYEEEE in the germline V gene. V gave up 5 bases and J gave up 2 bases; unmatched junction bases: 3. The CDR3 sequence: CASSLAGPYNEQFF. CDR3 coding DNA: TGTGCCAGCAGTTTAGCGGGGCCCTACAATGAGCAGTTCTTC.

CDR3 region: CASPFLRDRSGTNEKLFF. CDR3 DNA sequence: TGTGCAAGTCCCTTTCTCCGGGACAGGAGTGGAACTAATGAAAAACTGTTTTTT. This rearrangement joins TRBV12-2 to TRBJ1-4; the DNA was not used to check the table's D call, TRBD1. TRBV12-2 is listed as a pseudogene. The CDR3 runs to 18 residues.

The chain joins TRBV27 to TRBJ2-7, with TRBD1 matching 7 bases. J gave up 3 bases and V 3 bases, and 2 bases lay outside the gene matches. The CDR3 runs 13 residues. Germline values: CDR1 MNHEY, CDR2 SMNVEV (reference sequence). CDR3 sequence (DNA): TGTGCCAGCAGTTTGAGACAGGGCTACGAGCAGTACTTC. Protein product: CASSLRQGYEQYF.

This clone was detected only once. As DNA, the CDR3 is TGTGCCAGCCGGGGACAGGGTACCTACGAGCAGTACTTC. Translation gives CASRGQGTYEQYF. The chain combines TRBV6-1 with TRBJ2-7; 9 bases agree with TRBD1. Unmatched junction bases numbered 4, after V lost 8 bases and J lost 2 bases. There are 13 residues in the CDR3. Germline CDR1 and CDR2: MNHNS and SASEGT.

The V gene is TRBV6-6, the J gene TRBJ1-5, with unresolved D. The CDR3 loop spans 12 amino acids. Germline CDR1 MNHNY, CDR2 SVGAGI (reference sequence). The V end was cut by 6 bases, the J end by 12 bases, with 15 bases between. CDR3 region: CASSDTLGIQHF. CDR3 sequence (DNA): TGTGCCAGCAGCGACACCTTGGGGATCCAGCATTTT.

The sample holds a few counts of this clone. The CDR3 region is CASSIGWGAGQPQHF. The CDR3 nucleotides are TGTGCCAGTAGTATCGGCTGGGGGGCAGGTCAGCCCCAGCATTTT. The chain uses TRBV19 and TRBJ1-5, with a weak D call TRBD1 (6 bases). CDR3 size: 15 residues. The germline gives CDR1 LNHDA, CDR2 SQIVND (reference sequence). Between the trimmed V and J ends, which lost 3 bases and 6 bases, there was a span of 15 bases. Variable domain in full (rest from reference TRBV19 and TRBJ1-5): DGGITQSPKYLFRKEGQNVTLSCEQNLNHDAMYWYRQDPGQGLRLIYYSQIVNDFQKGDIAEGYSVSREKKESFPLTVTSAQKNPTAFYLCASSIGWGAGQPQHFGDGTRLSIL.

This clone was picked up one time. This sequence joins TRBV5-1 and TRBJ2-2; maybe TRBD1 (6 bases). CDR1 and CDR2 (germline): SGHRS, YFSETQ. The CDR3 totals 16 residues. V gave up 0 bases and J gave up 5 bases, with 14 bases separating them. The CDR3 coding sequence is TGCGCCAGCAGCTTGGCTGTCGAGAGGGGGACCGGGGAGCTGTTTTTT. This encodes CASSLAVERGTGELFF.

This rearrangement joins TRBV11-2 to TRBJ2-2; 8 nucleotides align to TRBD2. The V segment lost 0 bases and the J segment 1 base; nucleotides outside the gene matches: 7. The CDR3 totals 18 residues. In germline, CDR1 is SGHAT, CDR2 FQNNGV. CDR3 DNA sequence: TGTGCCAGCAGCTTAGAGCTAGCGGGCCTGGGGAACACCGGGGAGCTGTTTTTT. This sequence encodes CASSLELAGLGNTGELFF.

The table lists this clone with a count of one. The chain employs TRBV27 and TRBJ2-7, with 7 bases aligning to TRBD1. J lost 4 bases, V lost 0 bases, and 3 bases had no gene match. Looked up from germline, CDR1 is MNHEY and CDR2 is SMNVEV (reference sequence). The CDR3 has 14 amino acids. Written as DNA, the CDR3 is TGTGCCAGCAGTTTATCACAGGGGTGGTACGAGCAGTACTTC. It translates to CASSLSQGWYEQYF.

This clone showed up just a few times. This chain uses TRBV6-5 with TRBJ2-1; tentatively, D is TRBD1 (6 bases). V was cut by 6 bases and J by 4 bases, with 10 bases left in between. Germline loops: CDR1 MNHEY, CDR2 SVGAGI. The CDR3 is 13 amino acids. CDR3 in amino acids: CASSLDSYNEQFF. CDR3 in DNA: TGTGCCAGCAGCTTGGACAGTTACAATGAGCAGTTCTTC.

V usage is TRBV28 and J usage is TRBJ1-2; D remains unclear. The CDR3 length is 13 residues. Germline V gene data show CDR1 as MDHEN and CDR2 as SYDVKM. V was shortened by 8 bases and J by 0 bases, with 10 bases between the two germline ends. Written as DNA, the CDR3 is TGTGCCAGCTTTTCCCAATCTAACTATGGCTACACCTTC. Protein: CASFSQSNYGYTF.

V and J are TRBV29-1 and TRBJ2-7, with 7 bases identical to TRBD1. Unmatched junction bases numbered 7, after V lost 1 base and J lost 4 bases. The germline gives CDR1 SQVTM, CDR2 ANQGSEA. The CDR3 has 14 amino acids. The CDR3 bases are TGCAGCGTTGAAGTTAGGGACAGTCCTTACGAGCAGTACTTC. Encoded protein: CSVEVRDSPYEQYF.

In the case of this clone: The junction and the germline gene differ at one end; a read error may be behind it. The same CDR3 is also encoded by other DNA sequences in this sample. The chain joins TRBV7-9 to TRBJ1-2; D gene unclear. This CDR3 comprises 14 residues. CDR1 is SEHNR and CDR2 is FQNEAQ in the germline V gene (reference sequence). The CDR3 here is CASSFGGLDYGYTF. CDR3 coding DNA: TGTGCCAGCAGCTTCGGCGGGCTTGACTATGGTTACACCTTC.

This clone was recorded at least ten times. This sequence joins TRBV11-3 and TRBJ1-1; 9 nucleotides match TRBD1. V dropped 4 bases and J dropped 9; count of bases not matched to a gene: 3. From germline, CDR1 is SGHNT and CDR2 YENEEA. This CDR3 is built from 12 residues. CDR3 protein: CASSSDRGKAFF. The CDR3 coding sequence is TGTGCCAGCAGCTCGGACAGGGGAAAAGCTTTCTTT. The whole variable domain, remainder taken from reference TRBV11-3 and TRBJ1-1, is EAGVVQSPRYKIIEKKQPVAFWCNPISGHNTLYWYLQNLGQGPELLIRYENEEAVDDSQLPKDRFSAERLKGVDSTLKIQPAELGDSAVYLCASSSDRGKAFFGQGTRLTVV.